This T cell receptor (beta chain) was retrieved from a study of blood T cell repertoires in COVID-19. For the study at large: COVID-19 samples, acute and convalescent, were from the United States, Italy and Spain.

The CDR3 totals 11 residues. Germline CDR1 and CDR2: GTSNPN and SVGIG (reference sequence). With 8 bases removed from V and 6 bases from J, the gap between germline ends came to 12 bases. In the authors' methods: Amplification of reference gene primers provided the estimated nucleated cell counts. The protocol was immunoSEQ multiplex PCR, while the TCRdb copy is restricted to in-frame clones and leaves out a portion. That table supplies the V and J calls and clone size; D and trimming were determined from the DNA. The sample yields about 120,000 clones, around 89% seen once. The origin of this receptor is a man aged 70 or older with active or convalescent COVID-19. The sample taken for sequencing was peripheral blood. The chain is built from TRBV30 and TRBJ2-3, with D hard to call. The CDR3 DNA is TGTGCCACAACGTGGGCCGATACGCAGTATTTT. Translation gives CATTWADTQYF.